Given below is one T cell receptor beta chain in context. The data are from a study of a mutant IDH1 vaccine in newly diagnosed glioma. V was cut by 0 bases and J by 1 base, with 10 bases left in between. CDR3 length equals 15 residues. The germline gives CDR1 LNHDA, CDR2 SQIVND (reference sequence). Measured with immunoSEQ multiplex PCR; TCRdb has only the in-frame clones, and not every one. The sample includes 50,000 to 75,000 clones, about 90% seen only once; the top ten take 2.6%. Time point given: baseline, week 1 (first vaccination visit). The treatment denotes: pre-vaccination baseline after standard-of-care therapy.

The source material was PBMCs, sampled from a glioma patient treated with radiotherapy, temozolomide or both. The chain employs TRBV19 and TRBJ2-7; D unresolved. This sequence originates from a man in his forties or fifties with glioma. CDR3 DNA sequence: TGTGCCAGTAGTATAGATCTCTCGGTGTCCTACGAGCAGTACTTC. The encoded protein is CASSIDLSVSYEQYF.